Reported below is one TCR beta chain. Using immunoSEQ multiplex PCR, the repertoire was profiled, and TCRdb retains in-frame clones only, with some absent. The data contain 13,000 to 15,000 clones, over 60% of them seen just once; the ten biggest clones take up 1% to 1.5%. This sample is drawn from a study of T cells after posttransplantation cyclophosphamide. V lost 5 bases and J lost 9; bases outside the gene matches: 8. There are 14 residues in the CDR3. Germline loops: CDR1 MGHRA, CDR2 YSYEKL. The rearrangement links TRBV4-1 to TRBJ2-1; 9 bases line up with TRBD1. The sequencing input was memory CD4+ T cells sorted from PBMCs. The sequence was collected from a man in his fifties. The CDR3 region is CASSSGTGFIEQFF. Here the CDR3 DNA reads TGCGCCAGCAGCTCCGGGACAGGGTTCATTGAGCAGTTCTTC.